This T cell receptor (beta chain) was found in a study of shared clonotypes between healthy human individuals. The V end lost 0 bases, the J end lost 8 bases, and 16 bases lay between the germline ends. Germline V gives CDR1 MNHEY, CDR2 SVGAGI. CDR3 length: 15 residues. Per the study methods: Filtering differed since immunoSEQ provided only junctions, with no quality scores. Using immunoSEQ multiplex PCR, the repertoire was profiled, and TCRdb retains in-frame clones only, with some absent. D and trimming were read from the DNA, whereas the V and J calls and clone size are those reported in that table. This table has more than 2 million clones, 85% to 95% appearing once. Turning to this clone: Its matching antigen is unknown.

Findings and limits, study-wide: Shared across four donors were 4% to 6% of the naive CD4 clonotypes.

The TCR was taken from a man aged 18 to 35 in good health. V is TRBV6-5 and J is TRBJ1-2; D ambiguous. The sequenced sample consisted of naive CD4+ T cells sorted from blood. Subset meaning: CD45RA+ positively selected. As DNA, the CDR3 is TGTGCCAGCAGTTACTCCTGGACCCCAGGAAGAGGCTACACCTTC. Encoded protein: CASSYSWTPGRGYTF.